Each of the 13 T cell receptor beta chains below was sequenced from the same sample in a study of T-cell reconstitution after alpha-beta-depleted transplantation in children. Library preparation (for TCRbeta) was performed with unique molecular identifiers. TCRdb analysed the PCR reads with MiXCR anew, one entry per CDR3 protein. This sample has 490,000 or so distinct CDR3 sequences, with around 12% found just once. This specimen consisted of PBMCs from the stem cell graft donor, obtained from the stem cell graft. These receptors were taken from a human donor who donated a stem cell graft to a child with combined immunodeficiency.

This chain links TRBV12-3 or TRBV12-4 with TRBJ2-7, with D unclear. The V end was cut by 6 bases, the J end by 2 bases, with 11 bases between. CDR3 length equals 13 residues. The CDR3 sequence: CASSETFTYEQYF. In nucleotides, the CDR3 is TGTGCCAGCAGCGAAACTTTTACCTACGAGCAGTACTTC.

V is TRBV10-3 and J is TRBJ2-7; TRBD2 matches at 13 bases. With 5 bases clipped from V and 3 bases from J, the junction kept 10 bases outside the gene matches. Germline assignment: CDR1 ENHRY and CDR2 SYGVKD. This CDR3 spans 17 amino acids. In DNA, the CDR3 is TGTGCCATCAGTAGGAGCCTTGGGACTAGCGGGGACTACGAGCAGTACTTC. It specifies CAISRSLGTSGDYEQYF.

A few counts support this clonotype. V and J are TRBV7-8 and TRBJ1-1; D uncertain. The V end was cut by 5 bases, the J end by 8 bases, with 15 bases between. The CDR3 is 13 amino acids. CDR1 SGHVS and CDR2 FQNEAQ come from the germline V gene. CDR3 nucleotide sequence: TGTGCCAGCAGCCTCTACAGCAATAGCGAAGCTTTCTTT. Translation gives CASSLYSNSEAFF.

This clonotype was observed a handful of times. CDR3 nucleotides: TGCGCCAGCGCTATTTTGCAGGGGCCTTACGAGCAGTACTTC. It encodes CASAILQGPYEQYF. V is TRBV5-1 and J is TRBJ2-7, with D possibly TRBD1 on 6 matching bases. Germline V gene lookup returns CDR1 SGHRS and CDR2 YFSETQ. The length of the CDR3 is 14 residues. V lost 7 bases and J 4 bases, leaving 18 bases between the germline ends.

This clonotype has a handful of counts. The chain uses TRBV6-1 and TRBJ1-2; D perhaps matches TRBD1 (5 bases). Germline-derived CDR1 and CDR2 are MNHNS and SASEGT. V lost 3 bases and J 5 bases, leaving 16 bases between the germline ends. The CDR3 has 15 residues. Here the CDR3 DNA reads TGTGCCAGCAGTGATGTCAGGGATCGAAGTTATGGCTACACCTTC. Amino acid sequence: CASSDVRDRSYGYTF.

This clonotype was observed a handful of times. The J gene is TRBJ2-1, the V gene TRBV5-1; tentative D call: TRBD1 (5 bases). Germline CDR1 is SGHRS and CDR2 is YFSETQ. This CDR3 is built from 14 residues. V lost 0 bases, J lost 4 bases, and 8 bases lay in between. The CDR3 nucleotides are TGCGCCAGCAGCTTGGGACAGCTGTACAATGAGCAGTTCTTC. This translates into CASSLGQLYNEQFF.

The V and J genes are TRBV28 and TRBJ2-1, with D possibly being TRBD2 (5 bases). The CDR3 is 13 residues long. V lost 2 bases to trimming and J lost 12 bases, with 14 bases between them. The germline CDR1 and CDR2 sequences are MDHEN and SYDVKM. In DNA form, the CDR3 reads TGTGCCAGCAGTTTAAGGACTTATCGAGGGCAGTTCTTC. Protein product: CASSLRTYRGQFF.

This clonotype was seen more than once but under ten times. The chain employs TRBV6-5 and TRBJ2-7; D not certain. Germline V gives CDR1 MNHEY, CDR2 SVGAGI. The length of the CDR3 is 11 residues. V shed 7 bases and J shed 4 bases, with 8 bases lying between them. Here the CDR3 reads CASMNQYEQYF. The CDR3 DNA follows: TGTGCCAGCATGAATCAATACGAGCAGTACTTC.

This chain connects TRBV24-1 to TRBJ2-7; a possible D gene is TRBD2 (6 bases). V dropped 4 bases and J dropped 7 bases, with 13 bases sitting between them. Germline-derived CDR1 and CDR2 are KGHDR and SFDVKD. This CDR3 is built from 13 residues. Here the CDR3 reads CATSEGVAEEQYF. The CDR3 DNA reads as TGTGCCACCAGTGAGGGGGTAGCGGAGGAGCAGTACTTC.

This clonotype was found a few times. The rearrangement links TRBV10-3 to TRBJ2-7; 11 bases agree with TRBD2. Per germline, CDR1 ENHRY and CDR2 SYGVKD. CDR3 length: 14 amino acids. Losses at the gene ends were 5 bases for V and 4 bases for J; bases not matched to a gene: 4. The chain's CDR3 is CAISSTSGRYEQYF. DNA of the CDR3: TGTGCCATCAGTTCAACTAGCGGGAGATACGAGCAGTACTTC.

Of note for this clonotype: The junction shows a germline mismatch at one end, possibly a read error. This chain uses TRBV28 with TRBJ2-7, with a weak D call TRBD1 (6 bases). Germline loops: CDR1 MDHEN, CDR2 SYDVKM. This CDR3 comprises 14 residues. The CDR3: CASTLIQGPYEQYF. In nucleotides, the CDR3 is TGTGCCAGCACTTTAATCCAGGGGCCCTACGAGCAGTACTTC.

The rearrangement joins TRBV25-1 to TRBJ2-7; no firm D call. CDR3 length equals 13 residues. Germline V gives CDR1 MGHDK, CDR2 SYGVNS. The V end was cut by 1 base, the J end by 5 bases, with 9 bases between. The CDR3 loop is CASSESESHEQYF. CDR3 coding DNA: TGTGCCAGCAGTGAATCGGAGAGCCACGAGCAGTACTTC.

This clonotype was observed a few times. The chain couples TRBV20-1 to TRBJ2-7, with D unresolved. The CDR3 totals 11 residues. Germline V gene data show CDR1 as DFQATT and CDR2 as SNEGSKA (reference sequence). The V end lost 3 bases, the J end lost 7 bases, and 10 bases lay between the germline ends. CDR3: CSARPVREQYF. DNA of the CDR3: TGCAGTGCTAGGCCCGTTCGGGAGCAGTACTTC.